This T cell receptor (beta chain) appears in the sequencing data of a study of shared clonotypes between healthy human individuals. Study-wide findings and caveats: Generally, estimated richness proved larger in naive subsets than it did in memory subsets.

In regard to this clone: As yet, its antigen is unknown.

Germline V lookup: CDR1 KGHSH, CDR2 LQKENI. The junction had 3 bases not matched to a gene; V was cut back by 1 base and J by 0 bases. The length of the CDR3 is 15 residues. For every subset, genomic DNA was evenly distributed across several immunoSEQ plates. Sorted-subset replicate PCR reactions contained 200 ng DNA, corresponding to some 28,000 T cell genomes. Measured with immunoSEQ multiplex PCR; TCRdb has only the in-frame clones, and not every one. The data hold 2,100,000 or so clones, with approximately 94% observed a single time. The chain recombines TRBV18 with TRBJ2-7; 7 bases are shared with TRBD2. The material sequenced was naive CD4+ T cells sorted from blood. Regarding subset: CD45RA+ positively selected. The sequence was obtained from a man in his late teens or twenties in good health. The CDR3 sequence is CASSPLLADSYEQYF. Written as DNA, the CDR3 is TGTGCCAGCTCACCACTGCTAGCGGACTCCTACGAGCAGTACTTC.